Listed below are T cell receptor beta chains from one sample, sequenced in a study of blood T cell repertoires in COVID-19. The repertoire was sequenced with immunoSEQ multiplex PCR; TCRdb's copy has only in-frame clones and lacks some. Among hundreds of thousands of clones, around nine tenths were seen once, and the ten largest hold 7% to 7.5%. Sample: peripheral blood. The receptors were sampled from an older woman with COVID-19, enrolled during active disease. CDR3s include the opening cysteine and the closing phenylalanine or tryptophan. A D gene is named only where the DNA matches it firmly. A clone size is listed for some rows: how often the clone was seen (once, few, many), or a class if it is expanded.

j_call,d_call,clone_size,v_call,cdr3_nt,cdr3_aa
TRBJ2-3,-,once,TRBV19,TGTGCCAGTAGTAGCGGGGACTCACGCACAGATACGCAGTATTTT,CASSSGDSRTDTQYF
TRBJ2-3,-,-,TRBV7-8,TGTGCCAGCAGCTTAGCGCGAGCTAGCACAGATACGCAGTATTTT,CASSLARASTDTQYF
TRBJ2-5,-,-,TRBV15,TGTGCCACCGGGCGGGGATCACTAGAGACCCAGTACTTC,CATGRGSLETQYF
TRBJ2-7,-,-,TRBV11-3,TGTGCCAGCAGCTTAGAGTACACCTCCTACGAGCAGTACTTC,CASSLEYTSYEQYF
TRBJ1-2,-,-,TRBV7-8,TGTGCCAGCAGCCACAAGGGGGGAGGGCGTAACTATGGCTACACCTTC,CASSHKGGGRNYGYTF
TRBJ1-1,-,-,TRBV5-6,TGTGCCAGCAGCTACAGGGTCATGAACACTGAAGCTTTCTTT,CASSYRVMNTEAFF
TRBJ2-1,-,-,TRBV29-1,TGCAGCGCTTTACAGGGTCCTGGGTACAATGAGCAGTTCTTC,CSALQGPGYNEQFF
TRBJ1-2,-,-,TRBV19,TGTGCCAGTAGTATTAGGACAGAAGTTTATGGCTACACCTTC,CASSIRTEVYGYTF
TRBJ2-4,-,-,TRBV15,TGTGCCACCAGCAGAGATAGGGGGTACATTCAGTACTTC,CATSRDRGYIQYF
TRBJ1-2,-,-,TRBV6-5,TGTGCCGCCTTCGCCGGTCGGGGCTACACCTTC,CAAFAGRGYTF
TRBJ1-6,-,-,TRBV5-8,TGTGCCAGCAGCTTGAGGGACAATTTCTATTCACCCCTCCACTTT,CASSLRDNFYSPLHF
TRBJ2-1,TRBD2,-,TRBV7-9,TGTGCCAGCGCCGGGGTACTAGCGGCCTACAATGAGCAGTTCTTC,CASAGVLAAYNEQFF